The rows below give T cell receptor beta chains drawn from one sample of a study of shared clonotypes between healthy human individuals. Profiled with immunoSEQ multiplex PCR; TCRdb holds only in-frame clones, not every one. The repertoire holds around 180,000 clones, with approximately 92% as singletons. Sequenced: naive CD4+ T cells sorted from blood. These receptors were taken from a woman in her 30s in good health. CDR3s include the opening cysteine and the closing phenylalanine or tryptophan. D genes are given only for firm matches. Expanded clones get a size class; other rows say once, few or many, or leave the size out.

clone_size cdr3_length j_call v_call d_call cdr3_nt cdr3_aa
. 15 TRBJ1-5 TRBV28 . TGTGCCAGCAGTTTAACCGGGGACGGGAATCAGCCCCAGCATTTT CASSLTGDGNQPQHF
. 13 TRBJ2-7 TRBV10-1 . TGCGCCAGCAGTGAATGGCGGGAAGGCGAGCAGTACTTC CASSEWREGEQYF
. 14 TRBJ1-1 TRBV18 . TGTGCCAGCTCACCGTCCGGGCCCCCATGGGGAGCTTTCTTT CASSPSGPPWGAFF
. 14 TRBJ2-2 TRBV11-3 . TGTGCCAGCAGCTTAATTGGGAACACCGGGGAGCTGTTTTTT CASSLIGNTGELFF
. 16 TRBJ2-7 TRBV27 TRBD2 TGTGCCAGCAGTTTGTCCAGCGGGGCAAGCTCCTACGAGCAGTACTTC CASSLSSGASSYEQYF
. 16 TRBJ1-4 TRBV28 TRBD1 TGTGCCAGCAGTTGGATACTCGGGACAGCCGGGGAAAAACTGTTTTTT CASSWILGTAGEKLFF
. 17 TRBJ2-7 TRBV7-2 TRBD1 TGTGCCAGCAGCCCAGCGCCGACAGGGAAAAGGAACTACGAGCAGTACTTC CASSPAPTGKRNYEQYF
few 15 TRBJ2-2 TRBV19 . TGTGCCAGTACTCCAAGTCTGGTAATGACCGGGGAGCTGTTTTTT CASTPSLVMTGELFF
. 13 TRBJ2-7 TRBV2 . TGTGCCAGCAGTGGGGGAGTAGGCCACGAGCAGTACTTC CASSGGVGHEQYF
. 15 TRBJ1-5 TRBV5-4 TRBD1 TGTGCCAGCAGCAGGGACAGGGGGCACAATCAGCCCCAGCATTTT CASSRDRGHNQPQHF
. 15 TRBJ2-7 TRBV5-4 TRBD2 TGTGCCAGCAGCTTGCCTAGCGGGAGTTCCACCGAGCAGTACTTC CASSLPSGSSTEQYF
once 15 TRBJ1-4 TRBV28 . TGTGCCAGCAGGGCCTACAAGTTGGGGTCTGAAAAACTGTTTTTT CASRAYKLGSEKLFF
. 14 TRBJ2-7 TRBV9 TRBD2 TGTGCCAGCAGCCCTTGGACTAGCTCCTACGAGCAGTACTTC CASSPWTSSYEQYF
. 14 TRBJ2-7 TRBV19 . TGTGCCAGTAGGAGGACAGTGAGCTCCTACGAGCAGTACTTC CASRRTVSSYEQYF
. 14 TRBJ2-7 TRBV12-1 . TGTGCCAGCAGCTTTAAAGGGGATTTTTACGAGCAGTACTTC CASSFKGDFYEQYF
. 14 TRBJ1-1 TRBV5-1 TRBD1 TGCGCCAGCAGCTGGGTTACACAGGGGCAAGAAGCTTTCTTT CASSWVTQGQEAFF
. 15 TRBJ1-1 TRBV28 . TGTGCCAGCAGTTCTCCAACCCCGGGGGGCACTGAAGCTTTCTTT CASSSPTPGGTEAFF
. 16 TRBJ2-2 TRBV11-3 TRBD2 TGTGCCAGCAGCTCCTCAGCGGGAGACGTTCCCGGGGAGCTGTTTTTT CASSSSAGDVPGELFF
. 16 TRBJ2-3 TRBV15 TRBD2 TGTGCCACCAGCAGAGATCGAATAGCGGGAAGAGATACGCAGTATTTT CATSRDRIAGRDTQYF
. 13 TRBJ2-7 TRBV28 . TGTGCCAGCAACTTGGCCCCCTCCTACGAGCAGTACTTC CASNLAPSYEQYF
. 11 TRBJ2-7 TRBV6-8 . TGTGCCAGCAGGCAGGGACACGAGCAGTACTTC CASRQGHEQYF
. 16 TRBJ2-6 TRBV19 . TGTGCCAGTAGTACAGGGGCGGGATCTGGGGCCAACGTCCTGACTTTC CASSTGAGSGANVLTF
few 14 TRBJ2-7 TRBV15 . TGTGCCACCAGCAGAGACCCGGGGGCGTACGAGCAGTACTTC CATSRDPGAYEQYF
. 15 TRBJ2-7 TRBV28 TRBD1 TGTGCCAGCACTCTAAAGGGACAGAGTTACTACGAGCAGTACTTC CASTLKGQSYYEQYF
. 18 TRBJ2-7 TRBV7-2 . TGTGCCAGCAGCTTAGAGGGGGGCTCCGGCTTCAGCTCCTACGAGCAGTACTTC CASSLEGGSGFSSYEQYF
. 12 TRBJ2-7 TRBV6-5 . TGTGCCAGCAGGGACGTGACGAGTGAGCAGTACTTC CASRDVTSEQYF
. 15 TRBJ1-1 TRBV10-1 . TGCGCCAGCAGTGACCTTTCGGAGGGTAGGACTGAAGCTTTCTTT CASSDLSEGRTEAFF
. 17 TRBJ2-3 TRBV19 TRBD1 TGTGCCAGTAGTACCCCGACCGGGACAGGGGGGACAGATACGCAGTATTTT CASSTPTGTGGTDTQYF
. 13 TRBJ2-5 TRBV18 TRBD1 TGTGCCAGCTCACCGGGACAGGGTGAGACCCAGTACTTC CASSPGQGETQYF
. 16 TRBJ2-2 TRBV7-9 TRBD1 TGTGCCAGCAGCCGCCGGGACAGGGTAGACACCGGGGAGCTGTTTTTT CASSRRDRVDTGELFF
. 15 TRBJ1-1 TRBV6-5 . TGTGCCAGCAGTTACTCGATGGCGATACCCACTGAAGCTTTCTTT CASSYSMAIPTEAFF
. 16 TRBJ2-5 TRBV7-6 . TGTGCCAGCAGCTTATCCCCCCCTAGCGCGGAAGAGACCCAGTACTTC CASSLSPPSAEETQYF
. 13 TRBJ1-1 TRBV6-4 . TGTGCCAGCAGTGCGCAAATGAACACTGAAGCTTTCTTT CASSAQMNTEAFF
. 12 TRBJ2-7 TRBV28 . TGTGCCAGCAGTTTAGATTTCCACGAGCAGTACTTC CASSLDFHEQYF
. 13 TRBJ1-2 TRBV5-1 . TGCGCCAGCAGCCAAGGGGGGAACTATGGCTACACCTTC CASSQGGNYGYTF
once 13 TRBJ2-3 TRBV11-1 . TGTGCCAGCAGCTTGGCGGTCACAGATACGCAGTATTTT CASSLAVTDTQYF
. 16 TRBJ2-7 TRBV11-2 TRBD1 TGTGCCAGCAGCTTAGATCCGGGACAGGGCGTTCACGAGCAGTACTTC CASSLDPGQGVHEQYF
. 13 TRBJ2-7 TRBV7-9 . TGTGCCAGCAGCCCCCAGGGGAGCTCTGAGCAGTACTTC CASSPQGSSEQYF
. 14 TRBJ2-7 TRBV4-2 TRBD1 TGTGCCAGCAGCTTGTGGGACAGGACCTACGAGCAGTACTTC CASSLWDRTYEQYF
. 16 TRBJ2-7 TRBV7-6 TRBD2 TGTGCCAGCAGCCGTTCGGGAACTAGCGGGAGCGTGGAGCAGTACTTC CASSRSGTSGSVEQYF
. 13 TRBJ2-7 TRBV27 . TGTGCCAGCACCAAGCTGGGAGGCTACGAGCAGTACTTC CASTKLGGYEQYF
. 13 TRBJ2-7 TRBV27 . TGTGCCAGCGGCCGGGGGTTTTTATACGAGCAGTACTTC CASGRGFLYEQYF